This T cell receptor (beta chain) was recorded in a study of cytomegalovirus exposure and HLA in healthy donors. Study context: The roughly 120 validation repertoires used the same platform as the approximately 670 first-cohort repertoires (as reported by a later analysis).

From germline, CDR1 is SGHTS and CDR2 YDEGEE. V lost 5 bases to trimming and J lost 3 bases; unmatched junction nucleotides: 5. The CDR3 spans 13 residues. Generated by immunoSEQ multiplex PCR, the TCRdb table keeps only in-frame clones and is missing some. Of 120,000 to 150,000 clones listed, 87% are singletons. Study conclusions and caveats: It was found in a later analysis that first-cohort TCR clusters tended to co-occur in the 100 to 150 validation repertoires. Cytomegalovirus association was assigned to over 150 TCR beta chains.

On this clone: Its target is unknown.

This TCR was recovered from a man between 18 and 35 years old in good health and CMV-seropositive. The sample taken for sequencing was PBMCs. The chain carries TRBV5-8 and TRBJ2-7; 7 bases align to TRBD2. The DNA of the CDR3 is TGTGCCAGCAGTAAGCGGGACGTCTACGAGCAGTACTTC. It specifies CASSKRDVYEQYF.